A selection of T cell receptor beta chains follows, all from one sample in a study of OX40 agonist ivuxolimab in advanced cancers. Method: immunoSEQ multiplex PCR; TCRdb's copy keeps in-frame clones and lacks some. The sample contains tens of thousands of clones, around nine tenths of which appear only once. The sample here was CD4+ or CD8+ T cells sorted from blood, taken in a trial of the OX40 agonist ivuxolimab. The receptors come from an adult with an advanced solid tumor such as melanoma, head and neck, liver or kidney cancer. Both conserved end residues are part of each CDR3. Each record gives: CDR3 length, D gene, J gene, V gene, clone size, CDR3 protein, CDR3 DNA. The D gene is left open where the match is weak. Size tells how often a clone was seen (once, few, many) or the class of an expanded clone, and some rows leave it out.

16,TRBD2,TRBJ2-7,TRBV15,NA,CATSRERTSISYEQYF,TGTGCCACCAGCAGAGAGAGGACTAGCATTTCCTACGAGCAGTACTTC
17,NA,TRBJ2-1,TRBV7-9,NA,CASSPFTRRGSYNEQFF,TGTGCCAGCAGCCCCTTTACTAGGAGGGGTTCCTACAATGAGCAGTTCTTC
11,NA,TRBJ1-2,TRBV25-1,few,CASSVGSGYTF,TGTGCCAGCAGTGTGGGGAGTGGCTACACCTTC
13,NA,TRBJ2-7,TRBV2,NA,CASSRDGYVEQYF,TGTGCCAGCAGCCGGGACGGCTACGTAGAGCAGTACTTC
15,TRBD2,TRBJ2-7,TRBV6-6,NA,CASSYGERETVEQYF,TGTGCCAGCAGTTACGGCGAGCGGGAGACGGTCGAGCAGTACTTC
12,NA,TRBJ2-2,TRBV6-5,NA,CASSLGAGELFF,TGTGCCAGCAGTTTGGGCGCCGGGGAGCTGTTTTTT
16,NA,TRBJ1-2,TRBV28,NA,CASSLGGGGQNYGYTF,TGTGCCAGCAGTTTAGGAGGCGGGGGGCAGAACTATGGCTACACCTTC
15,TRBD2,TRBJ2-7,TRBV11-2,NA,CASSADSGRYYEQYF,TGTGCCAGCAGCGCAGATAGCGGGAGGTATTACGAGCAGTACTTC
11,TRBD1,TRBJ2-7,TRBV19,NA,CATKGARQQYF,TGTGCCACGAAGGGGGCGAGGCAGCAGTACTTC
15,TRBD1,TRBJ2-1,TRBV9,NA,CASSVGTARANEQFF,TGTGCCAGCAGCGTCGGGACAGCGCGGGCAAATGAGCAGTTCTTC
12,NA,TRBJ2-7,TRBV28,few,CASSLEHYEQYF,TGTGCCAGCAGTTTAGAACACTACGAGCAGTACTTC
19,TRBD2,TRBJ2-2,TRBV7-9,NA,CASSLSLAGGFANTGELFF,TGTGCCAGCAGCTTGTCACTAGCGGGGGGATTCGCGAACACCGGGGAGCTGTTTTTT
16,NA,TRBJ2-5,TRBV11-2,NA,CASTPGRGTYQETQYF,TGTGCCAGCACCCCGGGCCGGGGGACGTACCAAGAGACCCAGTACTTC
13,TRBD1,TRBJ2-5,TRBV19,NA,CASSPTGEETQYF,TGTGCCAGTAGTCCGACAGGGGAGGAGACCCAGTACTTC
17,NA,TRBJ1-2,TRBV28,once,CASSIAGGQLLNYGYTF,TGTGCCAGCAGTATAGCCGGAGGACAGCTACTTAACTATGGCTACACCTTC
15,NA,TRBJ2-1,TRBV11-3,NA,CASSLRGSRNNEQFF,TGTGCCAGCAGCTTAAGGGGGAGTAGGAACAATGAGCAGTTCTTC
16,NA,TRBJ1-4,TRBV5-6,NA,CASSPGDRWRKEKLFF,TGTGCCAGCAGTCCGGGGGATCGGTGGCGAAAGGAAAAACTGTTTTTT
13,NA,TRBJ2-1,TRBV19,NA,CASSAASGNEQFF,TGTGCCAGTAGCGCCGCAAGCGGGAATGAGCAGTTCTTC
14,NA,TRBJ2-7,TRBV2,NA,CASSGKGGPYEQYF,TGTGCCAGCAGTGGGAAGGGGGGCCCCTACGAGCAGTACTTC
14,TRBD1,TRBJ1-1,TRBV30,few,CAWGKQGGKAEAFF,TGTGCCTGGGGCAAACAGGGGGGGAAGGCTGAAGCTTTCTTT
14,NA,TRBJ2-5,TRBV19,NA,CASSSAHLSETQYF,TGTGCCAGTAGCTCAGCTCACCTCTCAGAGACCCAGTACTTC
13,NA,TRBJ2-5,TRBV21-1,NA,CASSRDREETQYF,TGTGCCAGCAGCCGGGACAGAGAAGAGACCCAGTACTTC
14,NA,TRBJ1-1,TRBV7-8,NA,CASSWNVGNTEAFF,TGTGCCAGCAGCTGGAATGTGGGGAACACTGAAGCTTTCTTT
15,TRBD2,TRBJ2-7,TRBV7-9,NA,CASTLGLADSYEQYF,TGTGCCAGCACCTTAGGACTAGCGGATAGCTACGAGCAGTACTTC
12,NA,TRBJ1-2,TRBV19,NA,CASSISNYGYTF,TGTGCCAGTAGTATATCTAACTATGGCTACACCTTC
15,NA,TRBJ2-5,TRBV5-6,NA,CASSLGQTYQETQYF,TGTGCCAGCAGCTTGGGACAGACGTACCAAGAGACCCAGTACTTC
15,NA,TRBJ2-7,TRBV28,NA,CASSLVSSRLYEQYF,TGTGCCAGCAGTTTGGTGAGCTCACGTCTCTACGAGCAGTACTTC
14,NA,TRBJ1-5,TRBV28,NA,CASSLWDYNQPQHF,TGTGCCAGCAGTTTATGGGACTACAATCAGCCCCAGCATTTT
14,TRBD1,TRBJ1-1,TRBV2,NA,CASRTGDRNTEAFF,TGTGCCAGCAGGACAGGGGACAGGAACACTGAAGCTTTCTTT
15,NA,TRBJ1-3,TRBV5-4,NA,CASSKGPTSGNTIYF,TGTGCCAGCAGCAAGGGACCGACCTCTGGAAACACCATATATTTT
14,TRBD2,TRBJ2-7,TRBV27,NA,CASSPKIAGYEQYF,TGTGCCAGCAGTCCTAAAATAGCGGGCTACGAGCAGTACTTC
16,TRBD1,TRBJ2-2,TRBV4-2,NA,CASSPRTGMNTGELFF,TGTGCCAGCAGCCCGAGGACAGGGATGAACACCGGGGAGCTGTTTTTT
17,TRBD2,TRBJ2-2,TRBV11-2,NA,CASSSISGAGYTGELFF,TGTGCCAGCAGCTCCATTTCGGGAGCGGGGTACACCGGGGAGCTGTTTTTT
12,NA,TRBJ2-1,TRBV27,medium-sized,CASSLTGGEQFF,TGTGCCAGCAGTTTAACAGGTGGCGAGCAGTTCTTC
15,TRBD2,TRBJ2-1,TRBV28,NA,CASSLASSGSVEQFF,TGTGCCAGCAGTTTGGCGTCTAGCGGGAGTGTTGAGCAGTTCTTC
16,NA,TRBJ2-4,TRBV6-6,NA,CASTPGGAGAKNIQYF,TGTGCCAGCACCCCTGGGGGGGCCGGAGCCAAAAACATTCAGTACTTC
11,NA,TRBJ2-7,TRBV29-1,NA,CSVRDLGSQYF,TGCAGCGTTCGGGACCTCGGATCGCAGTACTTC
16,TRBD2,TRBJ2-5,TRBV15,NA,CATSSGRTSGQETQYF,TGTGCCACCAGCAGCGGGCGGACTAGCGGCCAAGAGACCCAGTACTTC
12,NA,TRBJ2-7,TRBV6-5,once,CASSYASGEQYF,TGTGCCAGCAGTTACGCGAGTGGCGAGCAGTACTTC
17,NA,TRBJ2-5,TRBV7-2,NA,CASSLAGRGRFQETQYF,TGTGCCAGCAGCTTAGCTGGGCGGGGCCGTTTCCAAGAGACCCAGTACTTC
12,NA,TRBJ1-2,TRBV30,NA,CAWSPGTRGYTF,TGTGCCTGGAGTCCCGGGACACGGGGCTACACCTTC
14,NA,TRBJ2-5,TRBV5-6,NA,CASSLVSSAETQYF,TGTGCCAGCAGCTTGGTGTCCAGCGCAGAGACCCAGTACTTC
15,TRBD2,TRBJ2-2,TRBV7-9,once,CASSRGLAGVGELFF,TGTGCCAGCAGCCGAGGACTAGCGGGAGTCGGGGAGCTGTTTTTT
14,TRBD2,TRBJ2-1,TRBV5-6,NA,CASVWGSSGREQFF,TGTGCCAGCGTCTGGGGTTCTAGCGGGAGAGAGCAGTTCTTC
15,NA,TRBJ2-5,TRBV15,NA,CATSRDTGYEETQYF,TGTGCCACCAGCAGAGATACGGGTTACGAAGAGACCCAGTACTTC
16,NA,TRBJ1-4,TRBV28,NA,CASRSRSSRGYEKLFF,TGTGCCAGCAGGTCAAGGAGCTCCAGGGGCTATGAAAAACTGTTTTTT
16,TRBD1,TRBJ2-7,TRBV28,NA,CASRLSGAGGFYEQYF,TGTGCCAGCAGGCTCTCCGGGGCAGGGGGTTTCTACGAGCAGTACTTC
15,TRBD1,TRBJ2-7,TRBV19,NA,CASSRTTGGAYEQYF,TGTGCCAGTAGTCGTACGACAGGGGGGGCGTACGAGCAGTACTTC
11,NA,TRBJ1-1,TRBV5-8,once,CASSSRHEAFF,TGTGCCAGCAGCTCACGACACGAAGCTTTCTTT
11,NA,TRBJ2-7,TRBV20-1,NA,CSARGEYEQYF,TGCAGTGCTAGAGGCGAATACGAGCAGTACTTC
16,TRBD1,TRBJ2-7,TRBV10-1,once,CASSFGQGAIGNEQYF,TGCGCCAGCAGCTTTGGCCAGGGGGCGATTGGGAACGAGCAGTACTTC
14,NA,TRBJ2-1,TRBV10-3,NA,CATARDHSYNEQFF,TGTGCCACCGCCCGGGACCACTCCTACAATGAGCAGTTCTTC
13,NA,TRBJ2-7,TRBV2,NA,CASRDGLGEEQYF,TGTGCCAGCAGGGACGGTTTGGGTGAGGAGCAGTACTTC